A single T cell receptor (beta chain) is shown here with its context. The record originates from a study of T cell changes during pregnancy in multiple sclerosis. Libraries were prepared by immunoSEQ multiplex PCR; TCRdb keeps only in-frame clonotypes and omits some of them. The repertoire holds about 94,000 clones, with approximately 94% as singletons. CDR3 length: 13 residues. Germline lookup yields CDR1 MNHEY and CDR2 SVGAGI. Trimming shortened V by 7 bases and J by 4 bases, and 13 bases separated the two germline ends. The J gene is TRBJ1-1, the V gene TRBV6-5; weak D call: TRBD1 (5 bases). The sequence was obtained from a female donor with multiple sclerosis, enrolled in a pregnancy study. The source material was peripheral blood, sampled in the third trimester of pregnancy. CDR3 bases: TGTGCCAGCAATCAGGGAAGGGCCACTGAAGCTTTCTTT. Translated, it gives CASNQGRATEAFF.